The 19 T cell receptor beta chains presented below share a single source sample, sequenced in a study of cytomegalovirus exposure and HLA in healthy donors. PCR amplification relied on 60 Vbeta primers (plus 13 Jbeta primers). The table came from immunoSEQ multiplex PCR; TCRdb's copy has only in-frame clones and leaves some out. The sample contains some 120,000 clones, approximately 9.4% of which appear only once. The sequencing sample was made of PBMCs. Receptors were obtained from a man aged 30-40 years in good health and CMV-seronegative.

This clone was seen only a few times. The chain employs TRBV19 and TRBJ1-6; 10 positions match TRBD1. The CDR3 length is 16 residues. Germline CDR1 is LNHDA and CDR2 is SQIVND (reference sequence). Germline trimming cut 3 bases from V and 4 bases from J; bases unmatched to any gene: 3. The CDR3 nucleotides read TGTGCCAGTAGTATTCGGGACAGGGGATATAATTCACCCCTCCACTTT. Protein: CASSIRDRGYNSPLHF. Supplemented by reference TRBV19 and TRBJ1-6, the full variable domain reads DGGITQSPKYLFRKEGQNVTLSCEQNLNHDAMYWYRQDPGQGLRLIYYSQIVNDFQKGDIAEGYSVSREKKESFPLTVTSAQKNPTAFYLCASSIRDRGYNSPLHFGNGTRLTVT.

The V gene is TRBV9, the J gene TRBJ2-2; 7 bases agree with TRBD1. The V and J ends lost 4 bases and 0 bases, in that order; junction bases with no gene match: 6. CDR3 length: 16 residues. Germline V gene sequence: CDR1 SGDLS, CDR2 YYNGEE. CDR3 protein: CASSLSGQPNTGELFF. DNA for the CDR3: TGTGCCAGCAGCTTGTCGGGACAGCCGAACACCGGGGAGCTGTTTTTT.

This clone was seen more than once but under ten times. This sequence joins TRBV5-1 and TRBJ1-2, with 7 bases that match TRBD1. V lost 4 bases and J lost 4; bases outside the gene matches: 10. The germline V gene has CDR1 SGHRS and CDR2 YFSETQ. This CDR3 is built from 15 residues. CDR3 DNA: TGCGCCAGCAGCCTGACGGGGGACAGTACCTATGGCTACACCTTC. Encoded protein: CASSLTGDSTYGYTF.

V gene TRBV5-1 combines with J gene TRBJ2-7, with TRBD1 matching 10 bases. The V segment lost 4 bases and the J segment 1 base; nucleotides outside the gene matches: 11. This CDR3 comprises 17 residues. Germline V lookup: CDR1 SGHRS, CDR2 YFSETQ. CDR3 nucleotide sequence: TGCGCCAGCAGCGCCGCCGGGACAGGGGAGCGATCCTACGAGCAGTACTTC. This translates into CASSAAGTGERSYEQYF.

V and J are TRBV10-3 and TRBJ2-3, with D maybe TRBD2 (5 bases). This CDR3 has 15 amino acids. Trimming removed 3 bases at V and 0 bases at J, with 10 bases between. Germline V lookup: CDR1 ENHRY, CDR2 SYGVKD. CDR3 amino acids: CAISDERPSTDTQYF. CDR3 nucleotide sequence: TGTGCCATCAGTGATGAGCGGCCTAGCACAGATACGCAGTATTTT.

The chain carries TRBV9 and TRBJ2-5; 12 nucleotides agree with TRBD2. The germline V gene has CDR1 SGDLS and CDR2 YYNGEE. This CDR3 spans 15 amino acids. V was clipped by 4 bases and J by 5 bases; unmatched bases: 6. This chain's CDR3 is CASSPRTSGAETQYF. CDR3 in DNA: TGTGCCAGCAGCCCCCGGACTAGCGGGGCGGAGACCCAGTACTTC.

V and J are TRBV7-9 and TRBJ1-4; TRBD1 matches at 8 bases. Germline CDR1 is SEHNR and CDR2 is FQNEAQ (reference sequence). This CDR3 has 15 amino acids. V trimming: 6 bases; J trimming: 10 bases; junction bases outside the gene matches: 13. The CDR3 reads CASRETGEGDRKLFF. The CDR3 bases are TGTGCCAGCAGGGAGACAGGGGAAGGTGATCGAAAACTGTTTTTT.

The J gene is TRBJ2-7, the V gene TRBV30; D might be TRBD1 (5 bases). Per germline, CDR1 GTSNPN and CDR2 SVGIG (reference sequence). The CDR3 totals 11 residues. Trimming took off 4 bases at V and 5 bases at J, with 9 bases between the two ends. The CDR3: CAWTGLHEQYF. Written as DNA, the CDR3 is TGTGCCTGGACAGGGTTACACGAGCAGTACTTC.

A few counts support this clone. The V gene is TRBV2, the J gene TRBJ1-4; D gene uncertain. The ends were cut back, 1 base at V and 0 bases at J, with 21 bases in the middle. The CDR3 contains 20 residues. Per the germline V gene, CDR1 is SNHLY and CDR2 is FYNNEI. The CDR3 DNA reads TGTGCCAGCAGTGAAGAGGGTATAGGAGGAGGTCGTCCAACTAATGAAAAACTGTTTTTT. Translated: CASSEEGIGGGRPTNEKLFF. The full variable domain, rest sourced from reference TRBV2 and TRBJ1-4, is EPEVTQTPSHQVTQMGQEVILRCVPISNHLYFYWYRQILGQKVEFLVSFYNNEISEKSEIFDDQFSVERPDGSNFTLKIRSTKLEDSAMYFCASSEEGIGGGRPTNEKLFFGSGTQLSVL.

Only a few counts were recorded for this clone. This chain's CDR3 is CASSEGGYGTLKEGYTF. In DNA, the CDR3 is TGTGCCAGCAGTGAAGGTGGTTACGGGACTTTGAAAGAAGGCTACACCTTC. The V gene is TRBV6-1, the J gene TRBJ1-2; the D gene is possibly TRBD1 (5 bases). There are 17 residues in the CDR3. Looked up from germline, CDR1 is MNHNS and CDR2 is SASEGT. V was pared by 1 base and J by 8 bases, with 23 bases between.

This clone has only a few counts. This chain joins TRBV2 and TRBJ1-3, with D unresolved. Trimming stripped 3 bases from V and 1 base from J, with 4 bases between. The CDR3 runs to 13 residues. CDR1 and CDR2 (germline): SNHLY, FYNNEI. This CDR3 is CASSDRSGNTIYF. Here the CDR3 DNA reads TGTGCCAGCAGTGACAGGTCTGGAAACACCATATATTTT.

The CDR3 nucleotides read TGTGCCAGCAAGCGGGAGGCTAAGGGAGAGCAGTACTTC. Protein product: CASKREAKGEQYF. The V gene is TRBV2, the J gene TRBJ2-7; 9 bases map to TRBD2. The CDR3 runs to 13 residues. V shed 7 bases, J shed 7 bases, and the junction held 8 bases outside the gene matches. CDR1 is SNHLY, CDR2 FYNNEI, per germline.

V usage is TRBV4-1 and J usage is TRBJ2-7; D gene ambiguous. The CDR3 has 14 amino acids. In germline, CDR1 is MGHRA, CDR2 YSYEKL. V lost 1 base, J lost 0 bases, and 7 bases lay in between. Here the CDR3 DNA reads TGCGCCAGCAGCCAAGCTGCTACCTCCTACGAGCAGTACTTC. This codes for CASSQAATSYEQYF.

This rearrangement joins TRBV5-1 to TRBJ2-7, with D perhaps TRBD1 (5 bases). Trimming left V 1 base short and J 3 bases short, with 11 bases between. From germline, CDR1 is SGHRS and CDR2 YFSETQ. The CDR3 has 14 residues. The DNA of the CDR3 is TGCGCCAGCAGCTTGACCCCGACAGTCTACGAGCAGTACTTC. This sequence encodes CASSLTPTVYEQYF.

The chain has TRBV7-9 and TRBJ2-7; TRBD2 matches at 11 bases. Per the germline V gene, CDR1 is SEHNR and CDR2 is FQNEAQ (reference sequence). After removal of 5 bases from V and 9 bases from J, the junction contained 12 bases not matched to a gene. The CDR3 consists of 15 residues. In DNA form, the CDR3 reads TGTGCCAGCAGCCCGAGTGGTGGTAGCGGGGGGGCGCAGTACTTC. Amino acid sequence: CASSPSGGSGGAQYF. Full variable domain (outside the CDR3, taken from reference TRBV7-9 and TRBJ2-7): DTGVSQNPRHKITKRGQNVTFRCDPISEHNRLYWYRQTLGQGPEFLTYFQNEAQLEKSRLLSDRFSAERPKGSFSTLEIQRTEQGDSAMYLCASSPSGGSGGAQYFGPGTRLTVT.

The chain links TRBV19 to TRBJ2-7; possible D gene TRBD1, 6 bases. The germline V gene encodes CDR1 LNHDA and CDR2 SQIVND (reference sequence). V lost 8 bases and J 4 bases, leaving 18 bases between the germline ends. The CDR3 runs to 14 residues. The CDR3 loop reads CASSIIAGAYEQYF. The CDR3 DNA is TGTGCCAGTTCGATAATCGCAGGGGCTTACGAGCAGTACTTC. Full variable domain (outside the CDR3, taken from reference TRBV19 and TRBJ2-7): DGGITQSPKYLFRKEGQNVTLSCEQNLNHDAMYWYRQDPGQGLRLIYYSQIVNDFQKGDIAEGYSVSREKKESFPLTVTSAQKNPTAFYLCASSIIAGAYEQYFGPGTRLTVT.

This clone has just a few counts. The chain is built from TRBV2 and TRBJ2-1, with TRBD1 matching 7 bases. CDR3 length equals 15 residues. Germline assignment: CDR1 SNHLY and CDR2 FYNNEI. Trimming took 4 bases from V and 7 from J; bases not matched to a gene: 10. In DNA form, the CDR3 reads TGTGCCAGCAGTGGGACCGGACAGGTTGTGAATGAGCAGTTCTTC. Protein: CASSGTGQVVNEQFF.

This clone was seen a handful of times. The chain employs TRBV4-3 and TRBJ1-5; 9 bases map to TRBD1. V lost 0 bases to trimming and J lost 15 bases; unmatched junction nucleotides: 9. Germline CDR1 and CDR2: LGHNA and YSLEER. The CDR3 sequence is 14 residues long. The CDR3 here is CASSQDSVGTGRHF. The CDR3 region has the DNA TGCGCCAGCAGCCAAGATTCGGTAGGGACAGGGAGGCATTTT.

This rearrangement joins TRBV5-1 to TRBJ2-7; D may be TRBD2 (5 bases). The CDR3 is 13 residues long. Trimming pared 4 bases from V and 7 bases from J, leaving 15 bases between. CDR1 is SGHRS, CDR2 YFSETQ, per germline. The chain's CDR3 is CASSTSPGLEQYF. The CDR3 DNA sequence: TGCGCCAGCAGCACCTCACCGGGATTGGAGCAGTACTTC.